This TCR beta chain is from a study of graft-versus-host responses after intestinal transplantation. Turning to the study itself: All recipients got anti-thymocyte globulin induction, then tacrolimus and steroids for 2 to 4 years.

A note on this clone: The antigen remains undetermined.

Study-wide points: GvH clones turned up in recipient marrow; some had shown up first in ileum or blood. The highest levels of circulating GvH clones went along with early declines in HvG clones after transplant. Patients who carried graft-donor T cell macrochimerism also had high graft-versus-host to host-versus-graft clonal ratios in their allografts.

TCRdb's copy holds only in-frame clones and misses some; the assay was immunoSEQ multiplex PCR. The profile shows about 43,000 clones, about 95% of them singletons. Sequences were derived from PBMCs, sampled around 48 weeks after intestinal transplant. The origin of this receptor is a human patient who received an intestinal transplant, so some T cells may come from the graft donor.

The DNA for the CDR3 is TGTGCCAGCAGCGTATTGGGGGATGAAGATACGCAGTATTTT. The encoded protein is CASSVLGDEDTQYF. The chain carries TRBV9 and TRBJ2-3, with D perhaps being TRBD1 or TRBD2 (5 bases each). The CDR3 consists of 14 residues. Trimming cost V 1 base and J 5 bases, with 11 bases left between them. Germline assignment: CDR1 SGDLS and CDR2 YYNGEE.